The source of this T cell receptor (beta chain) is a study of ipilimumab plus nivolumab after autologous stem cell transplantation. Starting 14 to 28 days after autologous transplant, ipilimumab 1 mg/kg was given. CDR1 is MNHNS and CDR2 is SASEGT in the germline V gene. Germline trimming cut 2 bases from V and 1 base from J; bases unmatched to any gene: 5. The CDR3 length is 16 residues. This table comes from immunoSEQ multiplex PCR, and its TCRdb copy is limited to in-frame clones, with some not included. The sample includes roughly 45,000 clones, roughly 84% seen only once; the top ten take approximately 0.88%.

The clonotype originates from a male donor with multiple myeloma. This specimen consisted of PBMCs, obtained in a trial of ipilimumab plus nivolumab as post-transplant consolidation. The chain carries TRBV6-1 and TRBJ2-5; 9 positions agree with TRBD2. In DNA, the CDR3 is TGTGCCAGCAGTGAACCGGGACTAGCTCTCCAAGAGACCCAGTACTTC. Translation gives CASSEPGLALQETQYF.